What follows are 20 T cell receptor beta chains derived from one specimen sequenced in a study of T cell changes during pregnancy in multiple sclerosis. Assay: immunoSEQ multiplex PCR; the TCRdb copy retains only in-frame clones and omits some. The sample lists some 40,000 clones; around nine tenths were seen once. Here the sequenced sample was CD8+ T cells from peripheral blood mononuclear cells, taken in the first trimester of pregnancy. Every receptor here comes from a female donor with multiple sclerosis, enrolled in a pregnancy study.

V gene TRBV27 combines with J gene TRBJ2-7; 12 bases agree with TRBD2. V shed 2 bases and J 9 bases; nucleotides not matched to a gene: 17. The V gene's germline CDR1 is MNHEY and CDR2 SMNVEV (reference sequence). CDR3 length equals 18 residues. CDR3 coding DNA: TGTGCCAGCAGTTTAACATCGTTTTCTAGCGGGGGGGCATCGGTGCAGTACTTC. This encodes CASSLTSFSSGGASVQYF.

This clone was found many times. The chain uses TRBV2 and TRBJ1-1; 8 bases map to TRBD1. Per germline, CDR1 SNHLY and CDR2 FYNNEI. The CDR3 runs to 15 residues. V lost 3 bases to trimming and J lost 1 base; unmatched junction nucleotides: 4. CDR3 nucleotides: TGTGCCAGCAGTGAGGCCGGGACAGGGAACACTGAAGCTTTCTTT. Amino acid sequence: CASSEAGTGNTEAFF.

CDR3 DNA sequence: TGTGCCAGCAGTTACTCCCGCGGGGGGACTGAAGCTTTCTTT. It is translated as CASSYSRGGTEAFF. The chain is built from TRBV6-5 and TRBJ1-1; D might be TRBD1 (5 bases). CDR3 length equals 14 residues. The germline V and J ends were trimmed by 0 bases and 5 bases, with 10 bases remaining between them. CDR1 is MNHEY, CDR2 SVGAGI, per germline.

J is TRBJ1-1 and V is TRBV4-3; TRBD1 agrees at 7 bases. In germline, CDR1 is LGHNA, CDR2 YSLEER. CDR3 length equals 19 residues. With V trimmed by 0 bases and J by 1 base, 14 bases remained unmatched. CDR3 nucleotides: TGCGCCAGCAGCCAAGACGTAGTGGGACAGCGCGGACAGAACACTGAAGCTTTCTTT. This sequence encodes CASSQDVVGQRGQNTEAFF.

The V gene is TRBV7-9, the J gene TRBJ1-1; 11 bases match TRBD1. CDR3 size: 15 residues. V shed 2 bases and J 2 bases; nucleotides not matched to a gene: 1. Germline V gene data show CDR1 as SEHNR and CDR2 as FQNEAQ (reference sequence). The CDR3 DNA is TGTGCCAGCAGCTTAAGGACAGGGGGCAACACTGAAGCTTTCTTT. Residues: CASSLRTGGNTEAFF. Based on the CDR3 plus reference TRBV7-9 and TRBJ1-1, the full variable domain is DTGVSQNPRHKITKRGQNVTFRCDPISEHNRLYWYRQTLGQGPEFLTYFQNEAQLEKSRLLSDRFSAERPKGSFSTLEIQRTEQGDSAMYLCASSLRTGGNTEAFFGQGTRLTVV.

The DNA for the CDR3 is TGTGCCAGCAGTTACGGGGGAGGGTGGGGGGAGACCCAGTACTTC. Its protein is CASSYGGGWGETQYF. The chain recombines TRBV6-6 with TRBJ2-5, with 7 bases fitting TRBD2. This CDR3 contains 15 residues. The V gene's germline CDR1 is MNHNY and CDR2 SVGAGI (reference sequence). Trimming took 2 bases from V and 5 from J; bases not matched to a gene: 8.

The V call is TRBV7-6, the J call TRBJ1-1, with D perhaps TRBD1 (6 bases). The germline gives CDR1 SGHVS, CDR2 FNYEAQ. The germline V and J ends were trimmed by 6 bases and 1 base, with 18 bases remaining between them. CDR3 length: 16 amino acids. CDR3 DNA sequence: TGTGCCAGCAGGCCTCTGGGGGCTCCTTGGAACACTGAAGCTTTCTTT. Protein product: CASRPLGAPWNTEAFF. The full variable domain, in which reference TRBV7-6 and TRBJ1-1 provide the parts outside the CDR3, is GAGVSQSPRYKVTKRGQDVALRCDPISGHVSLYWYRQALGQGPEFLTYFNYEAQQDKSGLPNDRFSAERPEGSISTLTIQRTEQRDSAMYRCASRPLGAPWNTEAFFGQGTRLTVV.

The chain carries TRBV9 and TRBJ1-2; maybe TRBD1 (5 bases). Trimming cost V 5 bases and J 8 bases, with 16 bases left between them. Germline V lookup: CDR1 SGDLS, CDR2 YYNGEE. The CDR3 loop spans 13 amino acids. CDR3 coding DNA: TGTGCCAGCAGACCTGACAGCTCCCCGGGCTACACCTTC. This codes for CASRPDSSPGYTF. The full variable domain, in which reference TRBV9 and TRBJ1-2 provide the parts outside the CDR3, is DSGVTQTPKHLITATGQRVTLRCSPRSGDLSVYWYQQSLDQGLQFLIQYYNGEERAKGNILERFSAQQFPDLHSELNLSSLELGDSALYFCASRPDSSPGYTFGSGTRLTVV.

This clone was observed once. The chain employs TRBV7-2 and TRBJ2-3; 11 bases map to TRBD2. Germline CDR1 and CDR2: SGHTA and FQGNSA. CDR3 length: 18 residues. Trimming took 0 bases from V and 7 from J; bases not matched to a gene: 12. Written as DNA, the CDR3 is TGTGCCAGCAGCTTAGCGCCCTATAGCGGGGGGGTAATTCATACGCAGTATTTT. It is translated as CASSLAPYSGGVIHTQYF.

The chain is built from TRBV7-7 and TRBJ2-5; TRBD1 might be the D (6 bases). The V end lost 4 bases, the J end lost 2 bases, and 20 bases lay between the germline ends. Germline-derived CDR1 and CDR2 are SSHAT and FNYEAQ (reference sequence). This CDR3 has 17 amino acids. CDR3 nucleotide sequence: TGTGCCAGCAGCTCACACGGTTGGCAGGGGAGTCAAGAGACCCAGTACTTC. Amino acids: CASSSHGWQGSQETQYF.

The chain recombines TRBV4-2 with TRBJ1-1; the D gene is possibly TRBD1 (5 bases). This CDR3 has 15 amino acids. Trimming removed 4 bases from V and 3 bases from J, with 15 bases in between. Germline V gene sequence: CDR1 LGHNA, CDR2 YNFKEQ. This CDR3 is CASSPATEWDTEAFF. The CDR3 DNA reads as TGTGCCAGCAGCCCCGCGACAGAGTGGGACACTGAAGCTTTCTTT.

The chain recombines TRBV15 with TRBJ1-1; perhaps TRBD1 as D (6 bases). The germline V gene encodes CDR1 LNHNV and CDR2 YYDKDF (reference sequence). The CDR3 loop spans 14 amino acids. V lost 4 bases, J lost 1 base, and 10 bases lay in between. CDR3 protein: CATSKEGGNTEAFF. Here the CDR3 DNA reads TGTGCCACCAGCAAAGAGGGGGGGAACACTGAAGCTTTCTTT.

The gene calls are TRBV7-9 and TRBJ2-2, with D maybe TRBD2 (6 bases). V lost 8 bases and J lost 4, with 17 bases in between. Germline V gene data show CDR1 as SEHNR and CDR2 as FQNEAQ (reference sequence). This CDR3 is 15 amino acids long. The DNA for the CDR3 is TGTGCCAGCGATTACCGCCAGGGACTCACCGGGGAGCTGTTTTTT. This codes for CASDYRQGLTGELFF.

The V gene is TRBV27, the J gene TRBJ2-2; tentatively, D is TRBD2 (5 bases). This CDR3 is built from 13 residues. Germline V lookup: CDR1 MNHEY, CDR2 SMNVEV (reference sequence). V lost 6 bases, J lost 2 bases, and 7 bases lay in between. The CDR3, as DNA: TGTGCCAGCAGCCGGGATAACACCGGGGAGCTGTTTTTT. Translation gives CASSRDNTGELFF.

The chain carries TRBV5-3 and TRBJ2-5; D call uncertain. TRBV5-3 falls under the ORF class, with uncertain function. This CDR3 is built from 16 residues. V was cut by 0 bases and J by 2 bases, with 14 bases left in between. The CDR3 coding sequence is TGTGCCAGAAGCTTGGATCGTTGGGCAGGTCAAGAGACCCAGTACTTC. It yields the protein CARSLDRWAGQETQYF.

The table lists this clone with a few counts. The J gene is TRBJ1-1, the V gene TRBV4-2; no clear D gene. The germline CDR1 and CDR2 sequences are LGHNA and YNFKEQ. With 0 bases removed from V and 5 bases from J, the gap between germline ends came to 10 bases. The CDR3 extends over 14 amino acids. The CDR3 DNA reads TGTGCCAGCAGCCAAGATACGGTTTATACTGAAGCTTTCTTT. This encodes CASSQDTVYTEAFF.

V and J are TRBV5-6 and TRBJ1-1; 9 bases are shared with TRBD1. CDR3 size: 14 residues. Looked up from germline, CDR1 is SGHDT and CDR2 is YYEEEE. The ends lost 0 bases at V and 4 bases at J; junction bases unmatched: 1. The CDR3 protein is CASSLGTGVTEAFF. The CDR3 coding sequence is TGTGCCAGCAGCTTGGGGACAGGGGTCACTGAAGCTTTCTTT.

CDR3 region: CASSLGLEQFF. In DNA form, the CDR3 reads TGCGCCAGCAGCTTGGGACTAGAGCAGTTCTTC. The rearrangement joins TRBV5-1 to TRBJ2-1, with a tentative D call TRBD2 (5 bases). The germline V gene has CDR1 SGHRS and CDR2 YFSETQ. This CDR3 contains 11 residues. The V gene lost 0 bases and the J gene lost 10 bases, with 5 bases spanning the gap.

This clone is a singleton in its sample. The chain combines TRBV5-1 with TRBJ2-3; D may be TRBD2 (6 bases). Germline V gene lookup returns CDR1 SGHRS and CDR2 YFSETQ. V was trimmed by 5 bases and J by 0 bases, leaving 13 bases between them. This CDR3 is 15 amino acids long. CDR3 sequence reads: CASSALAQSTDTQYF. The DNA of the CDR3 is TGCGCCAGCAGTGCGCTAGCGCAAAGCACAGATACGCAGTATTTT.

The chain carries TRBV7-3 and TRBJ2-3; 8 bases match TRBD2. V was clipped by 5 bases and J by 4 bases; unmatched bases: 11. The germline V gene has CDR1 SGHTA and CDR2 FQGTGA. The CDR3 consists of 16 residues. CDR3: CASSLTGGGWSDTQYF. The CDR3 nucleotides read TGTGCCAGCAGCCTCACTGGCGGGGGGTGGTCAGATACGCAGTATTTT.